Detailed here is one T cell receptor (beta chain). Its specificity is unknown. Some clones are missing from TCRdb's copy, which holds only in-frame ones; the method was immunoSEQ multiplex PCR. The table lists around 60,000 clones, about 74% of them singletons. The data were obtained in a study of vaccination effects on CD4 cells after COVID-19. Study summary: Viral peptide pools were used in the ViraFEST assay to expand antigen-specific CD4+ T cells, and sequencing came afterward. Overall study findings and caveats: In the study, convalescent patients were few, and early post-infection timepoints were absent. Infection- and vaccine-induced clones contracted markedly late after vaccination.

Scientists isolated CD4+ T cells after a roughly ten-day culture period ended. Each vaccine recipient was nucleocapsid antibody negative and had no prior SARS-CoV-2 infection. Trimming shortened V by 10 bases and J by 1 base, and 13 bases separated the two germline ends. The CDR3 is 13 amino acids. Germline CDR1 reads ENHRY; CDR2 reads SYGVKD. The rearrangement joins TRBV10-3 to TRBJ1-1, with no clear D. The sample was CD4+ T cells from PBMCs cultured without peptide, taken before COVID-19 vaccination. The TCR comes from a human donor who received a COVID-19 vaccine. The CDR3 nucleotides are TGTGCCACCCGTGAAGGAACGAACACTGAAGCTTTCTTT. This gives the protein CATREGTNTEAFF.